This T cell receptor beta chain was identified in a study of cytomegalovirus exposure and HLA in healthy donors. Concerning this clone: The antigen is undetermined.

In germline, CDR1 is LGHNA, CDR2 YSLEER. V shed 0 bases, J shed 5 bases, and the junction held 8 bases outside the gene matches. CDR3 length equals 16 residues. Points from the study as a whole: Near-uniform donor sequencing depth was presumed by presence/absence analyses.

PCR amplification relied on 60 Vbeta primers (plus 13 Jbeta primers). The protocol was immunoSEQ multiplex PCR, while the TCRdb copy is restricted to in-frame clones and leaves out a portion. The table lists more than 140,000 clones, 82% of them singletons. This clonotype was obtained from a woman between 40 and 50 years old in good health and CMV-seronegative. V and J are TRBV4-3 and TRBJ2-3; TRBD2 matches 7 bases. Source material: PBMCs. The CDR3 region is CASSQDPAGEEDTQYF. Here the CDR3 DNA reads TGCGCCAGCAGCCAAGATCCGGCGGGAGAGGAAGATACGCAGTATTTT.